This T cell receptor (beta chain) was recovered during a study of vaccination effects on CD4 cells after COVID-19. Findings and limits, study-wide: Cross-reaction with common cold coronaviruses was seen in only 1 of 255 vaccine-induced clones from healthy vaccinees.

About this clone: The antigen is undetermined.

Here immunoSEQ multiplex PCR was the method, and the copy in TCRdb shows in-frame clones only, minus some. This table holds approximately 13,000 clones, about 72% found once. In the ViraFEST assay, antigen-specific CD4+ clonotypes were identified by expansion after peptide-pool stimulation. Upon completion of more than eight days in culture, CD4+ T cells were isolated. Each participant was administered two doses of either the BNT162b2 or the mRNA-1273 vaccine. V trimming: 3 bases; J trimming: 1 base; junction bases outside the gene matches: 8. CDR3 length: 18 residues. Looked up from germline, CDR1 is SGHKS and CDR2 is YYEKEE (reference sequence).

The sequence came from a human donor who received a COVID-19 vaccine. The sequences come from CD4+ T cells from PBMCs cultured with SARS-CoV-2 spike peptides, collected after COVID-19 vaccination. The chain joins TRBV5-5 to TRBJ2-6; TRBD1 agrees at 9 bases. The CDR3, as DNA: TGTGCCAGCAGCTGGGGAGGGACAGGGAAGTCTGGGGCCAACGTCCTGACTTTC. Translated: CASSWGGTGKSGANVLTF. Full variable domain (outside the CDR3, taken from reference TRBV5-5 and TRBJ2-6): DAGVTQSPTHLIKTRGQQVTLRCSPISGHKSVSWYQQVLGQGPQFIFQYYEKEERGRGNFPDRFSARQFPNYSSELNVNALLLGDSALYLCASSWGGTGKSGANVLTFGAGSRLTVL.